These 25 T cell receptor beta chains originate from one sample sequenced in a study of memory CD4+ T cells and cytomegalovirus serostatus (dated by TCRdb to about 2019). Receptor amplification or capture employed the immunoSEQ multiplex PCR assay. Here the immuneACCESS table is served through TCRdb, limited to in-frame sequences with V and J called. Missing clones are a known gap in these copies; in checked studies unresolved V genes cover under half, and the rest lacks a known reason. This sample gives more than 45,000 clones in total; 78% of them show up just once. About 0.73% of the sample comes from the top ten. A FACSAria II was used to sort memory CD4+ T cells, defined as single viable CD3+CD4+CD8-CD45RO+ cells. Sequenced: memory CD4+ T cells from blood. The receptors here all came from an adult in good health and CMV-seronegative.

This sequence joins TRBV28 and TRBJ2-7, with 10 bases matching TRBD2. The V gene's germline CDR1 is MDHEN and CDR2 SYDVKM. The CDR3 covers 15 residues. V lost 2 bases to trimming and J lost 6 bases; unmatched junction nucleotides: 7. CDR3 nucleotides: TGTGCCAGCAGTTTACAACTAGCGGGATTACGCGAGCAGTACTTC. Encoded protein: CASSLQLAGLREQYF. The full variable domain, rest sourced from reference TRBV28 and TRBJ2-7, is DVKVTQSSRYLVKRTGEKVFLECVQDMDHENMFWYRQDPGLGLRLIYFSYDVKMKEKGDIPEGYSVSREKKERFSLILESASTNQTSMYLCASSLQLAGLREQYFGPGTRLTVT.

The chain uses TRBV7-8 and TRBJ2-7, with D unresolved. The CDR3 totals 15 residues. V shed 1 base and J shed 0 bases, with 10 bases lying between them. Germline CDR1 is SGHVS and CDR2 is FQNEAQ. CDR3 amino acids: CASSLGSANSYEQYF. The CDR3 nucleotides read TGTGCCAGCAGCTTAGGTTCGGCGAACTCCTACGAGCAGTACTTC.

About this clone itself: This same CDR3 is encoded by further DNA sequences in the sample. CDR3 nucleotides: TGTGCCAGCAGCTTAGGTGGGAGAAGAACCGGGGAGCTGTTTTTT. This codes for CASSLGGRRTGELFF. The chain couples TRBV7-9 to TRBJ2-2, with a weak D call TRBD2 (5 bases). V was pared by 1 base and J by 5 bases, with 11 bases between. This CDR3 is 15 amino acids long. The germline V gene has CDR1 SEHNR and CDR2 FQNEAQ (reference sequence).

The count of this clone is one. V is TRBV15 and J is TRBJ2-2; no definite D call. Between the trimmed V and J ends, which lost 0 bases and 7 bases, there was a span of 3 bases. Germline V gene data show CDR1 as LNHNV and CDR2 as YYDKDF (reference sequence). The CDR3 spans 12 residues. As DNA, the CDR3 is TGTGCCACCAGCAGAGACGTCGGGGAGCTGTTTTTT. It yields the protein CATSRDVGELFF.

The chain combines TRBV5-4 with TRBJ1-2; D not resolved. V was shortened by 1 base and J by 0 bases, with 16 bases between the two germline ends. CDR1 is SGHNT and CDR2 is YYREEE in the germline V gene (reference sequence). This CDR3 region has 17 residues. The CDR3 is CASSLPEGLFTNYGYTF. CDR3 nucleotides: TGTGCCAGCAGCTTGCCAGAAGGCCTTTTTACTAACTATGGCTACACCTTC.

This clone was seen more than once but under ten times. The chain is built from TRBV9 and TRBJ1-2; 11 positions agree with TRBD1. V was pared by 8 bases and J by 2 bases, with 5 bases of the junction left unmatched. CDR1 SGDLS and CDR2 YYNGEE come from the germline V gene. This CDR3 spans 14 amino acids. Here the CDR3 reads CASSGQGANYGYTF. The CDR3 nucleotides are TGTGCCAGTTCCGGACAGGGGGCCAACTATGGCTACACCTTC.

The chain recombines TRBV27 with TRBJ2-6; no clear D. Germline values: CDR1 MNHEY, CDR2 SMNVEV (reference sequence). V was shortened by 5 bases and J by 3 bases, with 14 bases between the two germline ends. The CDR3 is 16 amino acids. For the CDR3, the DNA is TGTGCCAGCAGTCTACGGAACGTAGATGGGGCCAACGTCCTGACTTTC. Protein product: CASSLRNVDGANVLTF. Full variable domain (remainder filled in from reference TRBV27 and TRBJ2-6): EAQVTQNPRYLITVTGKKLTVTCSQNMNHEYMSWYRQDPGLGLRQIYYSMNVEVTDKGDVPEGYKVSRKEKRNFPLILESPSPNQTSLYFCASSLRNVDGANVLTFGAGSRLTVL.

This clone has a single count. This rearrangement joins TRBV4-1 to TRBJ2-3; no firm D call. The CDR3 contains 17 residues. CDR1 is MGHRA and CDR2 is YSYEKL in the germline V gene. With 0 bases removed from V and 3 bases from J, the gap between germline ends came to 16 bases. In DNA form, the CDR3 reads TGCGCCAGCAGCCAAGATCATTTGGGTTTCGGGACAGATACGCAGTATTTT. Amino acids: CASSQDHLGFGTDTQYF.

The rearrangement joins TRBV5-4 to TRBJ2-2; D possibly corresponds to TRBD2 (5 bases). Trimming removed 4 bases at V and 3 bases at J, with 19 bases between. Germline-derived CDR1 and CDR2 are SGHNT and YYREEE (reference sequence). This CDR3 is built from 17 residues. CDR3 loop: CASSPPGSLQHTGELFF. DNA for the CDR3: TGTGCCAGCAGCCCACCTGGGAGTCTGCAGCACACCGGGGAGCTGTTTTTT.

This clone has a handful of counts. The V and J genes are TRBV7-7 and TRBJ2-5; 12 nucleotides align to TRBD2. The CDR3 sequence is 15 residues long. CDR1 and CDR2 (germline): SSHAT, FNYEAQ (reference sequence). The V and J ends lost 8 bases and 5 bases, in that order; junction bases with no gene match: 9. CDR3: CASGPSGGAWETQYF. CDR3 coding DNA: TGTGCCAGCGGTCCTAGCGGGGGGGCATGGGAGACCCAGTACTTC. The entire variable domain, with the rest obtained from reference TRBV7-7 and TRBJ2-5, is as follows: GAGVSQSPRYKVTKRGQDVTLRCDPISSHATLYWYQQALGQGPEFLTYFNYEAQPDKSGLPSDRFSAERPEGSISTLTIQRTEQRDSAMYRCASGPSGGAWETQYFGPGTRLLVL.

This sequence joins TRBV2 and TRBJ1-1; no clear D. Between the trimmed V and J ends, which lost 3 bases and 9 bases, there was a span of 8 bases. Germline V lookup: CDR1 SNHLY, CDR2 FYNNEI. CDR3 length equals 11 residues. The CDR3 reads CASSEWVKAFF. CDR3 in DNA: TGTGCCAGCAGTGAGTGGGTCAAAGCTTTCTTT. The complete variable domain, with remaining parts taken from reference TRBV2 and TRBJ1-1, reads EPEVTQTPSHQVTQMGQEVILRCVPISNHLYFYWYRQILGQKVEFLVSFYNNEISEKSEIFDDQFSVERPDGSNFTLKIRSTKLEDSAMYFCASSEWVKAFFGQGTRLTVV.

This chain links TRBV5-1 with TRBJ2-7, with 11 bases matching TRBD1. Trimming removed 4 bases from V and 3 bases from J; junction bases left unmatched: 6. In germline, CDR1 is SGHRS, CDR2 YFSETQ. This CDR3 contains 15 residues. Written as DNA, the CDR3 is TGCGCCAGCAGCGGCTCCGGGACAGGGGGCTACGAGCAGTACTTC. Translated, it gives CASSGSGTGGYEQYF.

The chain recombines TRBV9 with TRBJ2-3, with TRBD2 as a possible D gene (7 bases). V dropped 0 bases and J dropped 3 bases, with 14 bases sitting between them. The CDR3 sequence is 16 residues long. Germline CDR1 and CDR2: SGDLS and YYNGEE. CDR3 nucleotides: TGTGCCAGCAGCGTAGGGTCGGGGGGCTGGACAGATACGCAGTATTTT. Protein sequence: CASSVGSGGWTDTQYF.

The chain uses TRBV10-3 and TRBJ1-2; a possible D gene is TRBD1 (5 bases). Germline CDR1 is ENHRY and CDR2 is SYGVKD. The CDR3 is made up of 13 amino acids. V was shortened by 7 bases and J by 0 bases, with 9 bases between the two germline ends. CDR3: CAINQGANYGYTF. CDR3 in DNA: TGTGCCATCAACCAGGGTGCTAACTATGGCTACACCTTC.

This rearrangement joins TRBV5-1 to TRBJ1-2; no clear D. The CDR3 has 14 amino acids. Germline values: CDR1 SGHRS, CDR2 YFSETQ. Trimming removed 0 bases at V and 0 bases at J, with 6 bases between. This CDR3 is CASSLDWANYGYTF. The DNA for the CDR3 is TGCGCCAGCAGCTTGGACTGGGCTAACTATGGCTACACCTTC.

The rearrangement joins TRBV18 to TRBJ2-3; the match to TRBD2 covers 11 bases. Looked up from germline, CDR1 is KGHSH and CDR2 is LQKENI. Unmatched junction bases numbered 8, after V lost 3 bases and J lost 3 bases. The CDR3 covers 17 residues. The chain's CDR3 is CASSPPTSGARTDTQYF. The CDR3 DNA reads TGTGCCAGCTCACCCCCGACTAGCGGGGCGAGAACAGATACGCAGTATTTT.

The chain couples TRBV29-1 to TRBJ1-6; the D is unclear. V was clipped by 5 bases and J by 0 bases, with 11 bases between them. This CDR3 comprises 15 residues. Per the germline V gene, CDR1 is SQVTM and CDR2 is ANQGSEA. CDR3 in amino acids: CSVQIGSSYNSPLHF. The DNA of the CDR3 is TGCAGCGTTCAAATAGGGAGCTCCTATAATTCACCCCTCCACTTT.

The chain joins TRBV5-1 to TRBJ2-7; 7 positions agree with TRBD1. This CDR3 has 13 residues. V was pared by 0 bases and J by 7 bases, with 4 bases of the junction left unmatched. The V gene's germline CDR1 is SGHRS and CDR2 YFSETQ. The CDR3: CASSLEGAREQYF. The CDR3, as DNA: TGCGCCAGCAGCTTGGAGGGGGCGCGGGAGCAGTACTTC.

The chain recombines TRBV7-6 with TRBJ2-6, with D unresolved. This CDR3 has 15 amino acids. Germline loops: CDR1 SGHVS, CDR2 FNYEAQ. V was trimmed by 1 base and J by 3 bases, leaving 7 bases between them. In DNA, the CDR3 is TGTGCCAGCAGCTTAGGGTTAGGTGGGGCCAACGTCCTGACTTTC. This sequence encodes CASSLGLGGANVLTF. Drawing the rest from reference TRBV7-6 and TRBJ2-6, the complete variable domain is GAGVSQSPRYKVTKRGQDVALRCDPISGHVSLYWYRQALGQGPEFLTYFNYEAQQDKSGLPNDRFSAERPEGSISTLTIQRTEQRDSAMYRCASSLGLGGANVLTFGAGSRLTVL.

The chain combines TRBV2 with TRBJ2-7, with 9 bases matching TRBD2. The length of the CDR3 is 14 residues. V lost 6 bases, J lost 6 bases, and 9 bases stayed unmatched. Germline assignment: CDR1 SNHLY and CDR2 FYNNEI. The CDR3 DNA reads TGTGCCAGCAGGGTAGCGGGAGCCCTTGGCGAGCAGTACTTC. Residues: CASRVAGALGEQYF.

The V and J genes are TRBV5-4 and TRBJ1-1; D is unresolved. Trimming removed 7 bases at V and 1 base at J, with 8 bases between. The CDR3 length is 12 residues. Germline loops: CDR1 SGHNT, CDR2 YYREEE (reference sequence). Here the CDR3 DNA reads TGTGCCAGCGAGAGTTCGAACACTGAAGCTTTCTTT. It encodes CASESSNTEAFF.

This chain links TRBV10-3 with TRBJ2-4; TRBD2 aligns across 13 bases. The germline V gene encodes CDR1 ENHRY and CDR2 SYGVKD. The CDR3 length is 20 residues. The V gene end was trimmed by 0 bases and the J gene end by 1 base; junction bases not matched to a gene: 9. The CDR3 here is CAISESTLGLAGVAKNIQYF. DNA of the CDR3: TGTGCCATCAGTGAGTCGACCCTCGGACTAGCGGGGGTTGCCAAAAACATTCAGTACTTC.

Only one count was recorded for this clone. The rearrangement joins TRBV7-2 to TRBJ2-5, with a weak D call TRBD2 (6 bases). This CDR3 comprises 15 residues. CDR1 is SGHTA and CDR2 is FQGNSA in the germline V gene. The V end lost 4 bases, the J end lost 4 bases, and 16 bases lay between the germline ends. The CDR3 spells CASSSAGPRVETQYF. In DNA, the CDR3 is TGTGCCAGCAGCTCCGCGGGACCTAGAGTAGAGACCCAGTACTTC.

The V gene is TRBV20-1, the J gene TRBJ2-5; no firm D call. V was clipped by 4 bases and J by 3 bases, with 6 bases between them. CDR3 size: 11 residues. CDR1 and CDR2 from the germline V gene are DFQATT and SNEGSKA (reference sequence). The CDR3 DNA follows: TGCAGTGCTACTCCCAAAGAGACCCAGTACTTC. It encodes CSATPKETQYF.

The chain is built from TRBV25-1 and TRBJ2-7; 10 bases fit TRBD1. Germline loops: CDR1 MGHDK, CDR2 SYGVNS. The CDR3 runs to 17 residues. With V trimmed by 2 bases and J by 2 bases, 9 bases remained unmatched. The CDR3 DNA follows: TGTGCCAGCAGTGAACTGGGGGACAGGGGAAACACCTACGAGCAGTACTTC. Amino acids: CASSELGDRGNTYEQYF.